The entry below gives a single T cell receptor (beta chain) sequence along with its context. No antigen is known for it. No base qualities exist here, and no much larger clone lies one base off it. Within the sample, other DNA sequences also encode this same CDR3. Taken from cysteine to phenylalanine, the CDR3 has 16 residues. The CDR3 DNA has 48 bases and is translated from base 1. CDR1 and CDR2 are read off the germline V gene as SGHDT and YYEEEE. Trimming leaves V shorter by 6 bases and J shorter by 0 bases, with the junction holding 12 bases beyond the gene matches. This sample is part of a study of cytomegalovirus exposure and HLA in healthy donors (dated by TCRdb to the late 2010s). Broadly, across the study: According to an earlier analysis of around 600 of the donors, 200 million or so T cells yielded some 110 million unique TCR beta sequences and 276 Gb of sequence data. About 280 gigabases of sequencing data and around 85 million unique TCR sequences made up an early release that covered around 640 HLA-typed donors. Of the approximately 400 genotyped donors, around 81% fell in the genetic ancestry cluster associated with self-reported Caucasian donors. The study was designed to test whether signatures of past pathogen exposure could be identified by cataloging public T cell receptors. The T cell repertoires of 666 subjects were profiled by immunosequencing and related to cytomegalovirus serostatus. Besides the first cohort of roughly 640 subjects, a separate validation cohort made up of over 100 different subjects was used. To predict cytomegalovirus infection status, the study combined high-throughput TCR immunosequencing, statistical association of individual TCRs with disease status, and machine learning. A later analysis re-examined previously published TCR beta repertoires from more than 550 donors and added high-resolution HLA genotyping to investigate patterns of TCR occurrence. In the later analysis, no new phenotypic data were used to find candidate immune exposures; instead, reliance was placed on TCR beta sequences and their occurrence across donors. To decide whether each TCR beta V gene segment behaved as functional or pseudogenic, an earlier analysis of approximately 600 of the donors relied on high-throughput TCR beta sequencing. Donor age, sex, ethnicity and CMV serostatus were compiled alongside the repertoire data. Genome-wide SNP genotypes for about 55% of the roughly 670 donors were used in a later genetic analysis, which treated that subset as a discovery cohort. All discovery cohort repertoires had been generated using a single sequencing platform. HLA typing included class I and class II loci at four-digit resolution. Typing coverage differed by locus: A, B, C, DRB1 and DQB1 were typed in roughly 620-630 donors, DQA1 in roughly 500, DPA1 in around 600, and DPB1 in around 490. Because of strong linkage in the cohort, a handful of DR-DQ haplotypes were treated as single units for association and clustering. Across about 380 genotyped donors of the cohort, an average of roughly 250,000 unique TCR beta nucleotide sequences per donor were sequenced, and approximately 19% of those sequences were non-productive. Study-wide findings and limitations: Only TCR beta chains were sequenced in this cohort, and the absence of alpha or paired-chain data limited detectable features. A further reported finding was that TCR beta sequences accurately predicted the HLA-A and HLA-B alleles for most subjects in the first cohort. Some IMGT-functional V segments, including TRBV6-2 and TRBV6-3, could not be told apart with the 87-base-pair reads, so those segments were excluded. The sequencing pipeline was judged likely to have produced a cluster of highly shared sequence variants as a technical artifact. In a later genetic analysis, a missense DCLRE1C variant was associated with V-gene and J-gene trimming of TCR beta chains, and the association was replicated in an independent cohort. Most TCR sequences were observed very rarely across donors, whereas some public TCRs were present in many individuals. A later analysis reported that several top co-occurrence clusters appeared linked to parvovirus B19, influenza, CMV and Epstein-Barr virus. The authors suggested that the approach could potentially be extended to other disease states and immunological phenotypes. Broadly in line with IMGT annotations, most TCR beta V segments showed up in productive rearrangements about 87% or about 30% of the time in an earlier analysis of roughly 590 of the donors. Because counts were too low, about 18 rarely observed V segments, including chromosome 9 orphons, were left out of the earlier analysis of 587 of the donors. Specific HLA alleles were associated with over 15,000 TCR beta sequences at a false discovery rate of 0.05 in a later analysis. In vitro tests confirmed that a few of the cytomegalovirus-associated TCR beta chains recognize cytomegalovirus antigens. According to a later genetic analysis, donors in an Asian-associated ancestry cluster had fewer N-insertions in productive TCRs than the roughly 700-donor mean. The study gave a list of about 150 TCR beta chains associated with cytomegalovirus. In a later analysis, the rate of TCR association differed among HLA loci, with DRB1 alleles having the most associated TCRs and HLA-C alleles having the fewest. In a later analysis, most CMV-associated TCR beta chains were found to appear HLA-restricted, with HLA associations seemingly driven largely by CMV exposure. In a later analysis, HLA-associated TCR beta chains were found to be more clonally expanded and to have lower generation probabilities than equally common non-associated chains. In both the original and validation cohorts, the classifier was reported to diagnose cytomegalovirus status with high specificity and sensitivity. Immune exposure information for the cohort was limited to CMV serostatus. Strong co-occurrence of HLA alleles, especially DR and DQ, made assigning TCR associations to individual alleles difficult. Linkage disequilibrium might explain the correlated functional status among segregating V segments, but an unknown experimental factor could not be ruled out. Presence/absence analyses assumed roughly uniform sequencing depth across donors, an assumption that may not hold. Because HLA typing was unavailable for some donors at each locus, only the typed subset was used in association tests.

Receptor libraries were prepared by the immunoSEQ multiplex PCR assay. For the multiplex PCR, a mixture combining 60 forward primers for TCR Vbeta segments and 13 reverse primers for TCR Jbeta segments was used. A multiplex PCR assay on genomic DNA amplified the CDR3 region of rearranged TCR beta genes. The Illumina HiSeq System was used to sequence the amplified TCR beta libraries as 87-base-pair reads. From the authors' description of their analysis: A later analysis counted 65 million to 90 million unique TCR beta chains across the 670 or so repertoires, and 10 million to 12 million of these chains were shared by at least two donors. Raw reads were error-corrected and collapsed into unique sequences with a nearest-neighbor algorithm that merged closely related sequences to remove PCR and sequencing errors. To assign V, D and J gene segments, CDR3 sequences were aligned to IMGT reference sequences. For a sequence to be retained, a match of at least six nucleotides to both a V gene segment and a J gene segment was required. Rearrangements were classified as productive when the CDR3 lacked stop codons and remained in frame with V and J, and all other rearrangements were classified as non-productive. Following IMGT convention, CDR3 was defined as the stretch from the second conserved V-encoded cysteine up to the conserved J-encoded phenylalanine. Sequences without an unambiguous match to a single V gene segment were excluded from the earlier analysis of about 600 of the donors. An earlier analysis of 450 to 650 of the donors called V segments functional above 56.7% productive rearrangements and segregating when the between-donor standard deviation exceeded 5%. A statistical classification framework was built for diagnosing cytomegalovirus status from the catalog of TCR beta chain sequences. V and J gene assignment, in a later analysis, came from comparing TCR nucleotide sequences with IMGT/GENE-DB human TR gene sequences. Using the TCRdist pipeline, a later analysis assigned CDR3 sequences along with most-parsimonious VDJ recombination scenarios. In a later analysis, each TCR beta chain was defined by its CDR3 amino acid sequence together with its V-gene family, and reads without a unique V-gene family were excluded. A later analysis removed 600 or so highly shared, low-generation-probability nucleotide sequences to deal with suspected cross-contamination and a sequencing artifact. A later analysis calculated a clonal expansion index for each public chain from normalized within-repertoire ranks of inferred template counts. In a later analysis, generation probabilities were computed using a VDJ recombination model fitted to out-of-frame rearrangements, and the results were checked against IGoR. Hypergeometric tests were used in a later analysis to score TCR-TCR, TCR-HLA and TCR-CMV co-occurrence, with a repertoire-size bias correction applied to the TCR pairs. False discovery rates were estimated in a later analysis by permuting HLA or CMV assignments 20 times. In a later analysis, co-occurring TCRs were grouped using DBSCAN, and TCRdist sequence similarity was added for clustering within HLA-allele-positive subsets. For co-occurrence clustering, repertoires with fewer than 30,000 or more than 120,000 public chains were excluded, along with about five repertoires with anomalous nucleotide sharing. Here the immuneACCESS table is served through TCRdb, limited to in-frame sequences with V and J called. Missing clones are a known gap in these copies; in checked studies unresolved V genes cover under half, and the rest lacks a known reason. V and J calls and clone size come straight from that table; D and trimming were deduced from the DNA. The sample data list around 150,000 clones, and about 64% of these were observed just once. In total, the top ten clones hold around 4% of the sample.

The cohort comprised 710 or so healthy bone marrow donors. At the time of sampling, all cohort members were nominally healthy, though unrecorded immune exposures were likely present. The donor tested CMV seronegative, placing the donor among the approximately 400 seronegative members of the cohort. Every donor gave a peripheral blood sample, and the peripheral blood mononuclear cells from that sample were used for TCR beta sequencing. The Qiagen DNeasy Blood Extraction Kit was used to extract genomic DNA from the blood cell samples. The clonotype was recovered from a man in his sixties in good health and CMV-seronegative. Sequencing was carried out using PBMCs. The chain is encoded by TRBV5-6 joined to TRBJ2-7; TRBD2 agrees with 7 junctional bases. The CDR3 reads as follows: CASTNRGGGSSYEQYF. Here is the DNA: TGTGCCAGCACCAATAGGGGCGGGGGATCCTCCTACGAGCAGTACTTC.